The 18 T cell receptor beta chains below were found in one sample sequenced in a study of OX40 agonist ivuxolimab in advanced cancers. Assay: immunoSEQ multiplex PCR; the TCRdb copy retains only in-frame clones and omits some. Of more than 65,000 clones in the sample, around 88% were seen once. The sequencing used CD4+ or CD8+ T cells sorted from blood, collected in a trial of the OX40 agonist ivuxolimab. These receptors were obtained from an adult with an advanced solid tumor such as melanoma, head and neck, liver or kidney cancer.

The V gene is TRBV2, the J gene TRBJ2-6; 7 bases line up with TRBD1. Trimming at V came to 7 bases and at J to 3 bases, leaving 9 bases not matched to a gene. The CDR3 covers 16 residues. Per the germline V gene, CDR1 is SNHLY and CDR2 is FYNNEI. The CDR3 DNA follows: TGTGCCAGCACCCTCCGGGACAGTGGTGGGGCCAACGTCCTGACTTTC. Its protein product is CASTLRDSGGANVLTF.

As DNA, the CDR3 is TGTGCCAGCAGTTACCGCGCGGACATGAACACTGAAGCTTTCTTT. This encodes CASSYRADMNTEAFF. The genes are TRBV6-5 and TRBJ1-1; possible D gene TRBD1, 5 bases. The CDR3 loop spans 15 amino acids. Germline V gene data show CDR1 as MNHEY and CDR2 as SVGAGI. Trimming shortened V by 2 bases and J by 0 bases, and 10 bases separated the two germline ends.

This chain connects TRBV7-8 to TRBJ2-7; D is ambiguous. Germline-derived CDR1 and CDR2 are SGHVS and FQNEAQ. V shed 3 bases and J shed 2 bases, with 11 bases lying between them. This CDR3 contains 14 residues. The CDR3 region is CASSFNLLTYEQYF. CDR3 DNA sequence: TGTGCCAGCAGCTTCAACCTTCTTACCTACGAGCAGTACTTC.

The chain joins TRBV14 to TRBJ2-7; D remains unclear. With 6 bases removed from V and 3 bases from J, the gap between germline ends came to 6 bases. The CDR3 spans 11 residues. Germline V gene lookup returns CDR1 SGHDN and CDR2 FVKESK. CDR3 DNA sequence: TGTGCCAGCAGTGCGAGCTACGAGCAGTACTTC. This sequence encodes CASSASYEQYF.

The J gene is TRBJ1-1, the V gene TRBV29-1; maybe TRBD1 (6 bases). CDR1 is SQVTM and CDR2 is ANQGSEA in the germline V gene. The V and J ends lost 5 bases and 6 bases respectively, with 13 bases between them. The CDR3 runs to 12 residues. The CDR3: CSVSGAVSEAFF. The CDR3 nucleotides are TGCAGCGTTTCGGGGGCTGTGTCTGAAGCTTTCTTT.

J is TRBJ1-2 and V is TRBV6-6, with D unresolved. V was trimmed by 2 bases and J by 6 bases, leaving 10 bases between them. This CDR3 is 13 amino acids long. Germline loops: CDR1 MNHNY, CDR2 SVGAGI (reference sequence). CDR3 protein: CASSYGQNDGYTF. Written as DNA, the CDR3 is TGTGCCAGCAGTTACGGGCAGAACGATGGCTACACCTTC.

The chain is built from TRBV7-9 and TRBJ2-1; D gene uncertain. CDR3 length equals 16 residues. Trimming cost V 5 bases and J 9 bases, with 23 bases left between them. Per the germline V gene, CDR1 is SEHNR and CDR2 is FQNEAQ (reference sequence). DNA for the CDR3: TGTGCCAGCAGCCCAGTCTGGCAAGAATTCGCCGGTGAGCAGTTCTTC. Its translation: CASSPVWQEFAGEQFF.

The genes are TRBV14 and TRBJ1-2; no firm D call. Between the trimmed V and J ends, which lost 1 base and 4 bases, there was a span of 7 bases. This CDR3 contains 13 residues. Germline V gives CDR1 SGHDN, CDR2 FVKESK. CDR3: CASSQGDFYGYTF. The CDR3 DNA sequence: TGTGCCAGCAGCCAAGGAGACTTCTATGGCTACACCTTC.

This clone has just a few counts. The V and J genes are TRBV27 and TRBJ2-7, with 11 nucleotides matching TRBD2. V lost 6 bases to trimming and J lost 3 bases; unmatched junction nucleotides: 7. Per the germline V gene, CDR1 is MNHEY and CDR2 is SMNVEV (reference sequence). The CDR3 is 15 residues long. As DNA, the CDR3 is TGTGCCAGCAGACTAGCGGGGGCCGCCCTCTACGAGCAGTACTTC. This sequence encodes CASRLAGAALYEQYF.

V and J are TRBV21-1 and TRBJ2-3; TRBD2 was called by the table and not checked on the DNA. TRBV21-1 is a pseudogene. The CDR3 runs to 11 residues. The chain's CDR3 is CARGGPDTQYF. CDR3 sequence (DNA): TGTGCCAGGGGGGGGCCGGATACGCAGTATTTT.

The chain couples TRBV9 to TRBJ2-6; 11 bases agree with TRBD2. CDR1 SGDLS and CDR2 YYNGEE come from the germline V gene. This CDR3 is built from 18 residues. The V gene end was trimmed by 3 bases and the J gene end by 0 bases; junction bases not matched to a gene: 5. CDR3 loop: CASSGTSGGVSGANVLTF. DNA for the CDR3: TGTGCCAGCAGCGGAACTAGCGGGGGAGTCTCTGGGGCCAACGTCCTGACTTTC.

The chain employs TRBV11-3 and TRBJ1-1; D remains ambiguous. The CDR3 spans 19 residues. CDR1 is SGHNT, CDR2 YENEEA, per germline. V was pared by 2 bases and J by 2 bases, with 24 bases between. CDR3 sequence: CASSLSRARIVVSNTEAFF. The DNA for the CDR3 is TGTGCCAGCAGCTTATCCCGGGCCCGCATTGTCGTCTCTAACACTGAAGCTTTCTTT. The full variable domain, with the rest looked up from reference TRBV11-3 and TRBJ1-1, is EAGVVQSPRYKIIEKKQPVAFWCNPISGHNTLYWYLQNLGQGPELLIRYENEEAVDDSQLPKDRFSAERLKGVDSTLKIQPAELGDSAVYLCASSLSRARIVVSNTEAFFGQGTRLTVV.

This rearrangement joins TRBV6-5 to TRBJ1-1; D is undetermined. Germline assignment: CDR1 MNHEY and CDR2 SVGAGI. The CDR3 is made up of 14 amino acids. The V gene lost 2 bases and the J gene lost 0 bases, with 7 bases spanning the gap. The CDR3 sequence: CASSYSVLNTEAFF. CDR3 DNA: TGTGCCAGCAGTTACAGCGTGCTGAACACTGAAGCTTTCTTT.

The V and J genes are TRBV14 and TRBJ2-7; D possibly matches TRBD1 or TRBD2 (5 bases each). The CDR3 is made up of 13 amino acids. Germline V lookup: CDR1 SGHDN, CDR2 FVKESK. V was shortened by 4 bases and J by 6 bases, with 13 bases between the two germline ends. The chain's CDR3 is CASSLGTVGEQYF. CDR3 sequence (DNA): TGTGCCAGCAGCCTCGGGACCGTCGGCGAGCAGTACTTC.

This clone was seen once. V gene TRBV2 combines with J gene TRBJ2-2; D remains ambiguous. With 6 bases removed from V and 2 bases from J, the gap between germline ends came to 10 bases. Germline-derived CDR1 and CDR2 are SNHLY and FYNNEI. The CDR3 is 14 residues long. CDR3 DNA: TGTGCCAGCAGCCTCGGTTCCAACACCGGGGAGCTGTTTTTT. Translating gives CASSLGSNTGELFF. Full variable domain (outside the CDR3, taken from reference TRBV2 and TRBJ2-2): EPEVTQTPSHQVTQMGQEVILRCVPISNHLYFYWYRQILGQKVEFLVSFYNNEISEKSEIFDDQFSVERPDGSNFTLKIRSTKLEDSAMYFCASSLGSNTGELFFGEGSRLTVL.

The table lists this clone with a few counts. The rearrangement joins TRBV7-9 to TRBJ1-2; D not resolved. V lost 2 bases to trimming and J lost 6 bases, with 10 bases between them. Germline V CDR1 and CDR2: SEHNR, FQNEAQ (reference sequence). This CDR3 spans 13 amino acids. CDR3 DNA sequence: TGTGCCAGCAGCTTAACGGGTCAGGATGGCTACACCTTC. It yields the protein CASSLTGQDGYTF.

This rearrangement joins TRBV18 to TRBJ1-4; TRBD1 might be the D (5 bases). The V gene's germline CDR1 is KGHSH and CDR2 LQKENI. V dropped 1 base and J dropped 5 bases, with 11 bases sitting between them. The CDR3 runs 15 residues. CDR3 loop: CASSPLGGTNEKLFF. In DNA, the CDR3 is TGTGCCAGCTCACCACTTGGGGGTACCAATGAAAAACTGTTTTTT.

The chain couples TRBV29-1 to TRBJ2-7; D is possibly TRBD1 or TRBD2 (5 bases each). This CDR3 has 12 amino acids. V was cut by 4 bases and J by 2 bases, with 9 bases left in between. Germline-derived CDR1 and CDR2 are SQVTM and ANQGSEA. DNA of the CDR3: TGCAGCGTTGGTGAGGGGACCTACGAGCAGTACTTC. Its protein product is CSVGEGTYEQYF.